This T cell receptor beta chain came from a study of glioma-infiltrating T cells. As regards this clonotype: Its antigen is unidentified.

The trim removed 4 bases at V and 7 bases at J, leaving 5 bases unmatched. Germline CDR1 and CDR2: SGHTA and FQGNSA. The CDR3 has 14 residues. TCR alpha and beta CDR3 regions were amplified from RNA using iRepertoire nested multiplex PCR. One-step reverse transcription and amplification started from approximately 100-400 ng of tissue mRNA or PBMC total RNA. In TCRdb, the multiplex PCR reads were re-called with MiXCR into one record per CDR3 protein. This table holds 100,000 to 150,000 distinct CDR3 sequences, around a quarter found once. Whole-study results and caveats: CDR3 overlap between tissue and blood was very small. Tissue-blood divergence was below expectation in non-neoplastic patients, above in gliomas.

This chain connects TRBV7-2 to TRBJ2-3; 10 nucleotides align to TRBD2. The sequenced sample was glioma tissue, nonneoplastic brain tissue, or PBMCs (not recorded which). The sequence derives from a human donor with low-grade glioma or glioblastoma, undergoing nonglioma brain surgery, or in good health (not recorded which). CDR3: CASSYRTSGNTQYF. The CDR3 coding sequence is TGTGCCAGCAGCTACCGGACTAGCGGAAATACGCAGTATTTT.